One T cell receptor (beta chain) is described in this entry. Seattle-derived patients entered the study during active infection and were followed longitudinally. These data come from a study of blood T cell repertoires in COVID-19. Study context: Whether acute or convalescent, the COVID-19 samples came from the United States, Italy and Spain. Nucleic acid was either cDNA or gDNA, and it came from T cells, B-cell-depleted T cells, or PBMCs.

Authors' analysis steps: Amplification of reference gene primers provided the estimated nucleated cell counts. Produced via immunoSEQ multiplex PCR; TCRdb's table is partial and in-frame only. The V and J calls and clone size come from that table; D and trimming were worked out from the DNA. The table includes approximately 480,000 clones, 85% to 90% detected once. Germline values: CDR1 LGHDT, CDR2 YNNKEL (reference sequence). Trimming removed 2 bases from V and 3 bases from J, with 16 bases in between. This CDR3 spans 16 amino acids. Material: peripheral blood. This chain uses TRBV3-1 (or the pseudogene TRBV3-2) with TRBJ1-1, with a possible D match to TRBD1 (5 bases). The clonotype was recovered from a man younger than 30 with COVID-19, enrolled during active disease. CDR3 sequence (DNA): TGTGCCAGCAGCCAAAGAGGGTTGGGGGGAGACACTGAAGCTTTCTTT. Its translation: CASSQRGLGGDTEAFF.